Reported below is one T cell receptor (beta chain). This record comes from a study of blood T cell repertoires in COVID-19. Study information: Spain, Italy and the United States supplied samples that represented acute and convalescent COVID-19.

As handled by the study authors: Amplifying reference gene primers gave estimates of nucleated cell counts. The method was immunoSEQ multiplex PCR; TCRdb's version includes in-frame clones alone and lacks a portion of them. Clone size and V and J calls were adopted from that table, with D and trimming inferred from the DNA. The profile shows about 210,000 clones, approximately 78% of them singletons. J was trimmed by 3 bases and V by 1 base; bases with no gene match: 4. This CDR3 is 14 amino acids long. Per germline, CDR1 SGHKS and CDR2 YYEKEE (reference sequence). This chain uses TRBV5-5 with TRBJ2-7; 7 nucleotides agree with TRBD1. This TCR was sampled from a woman aged 40 to 55 with acute or convalescent COVID-19. The sample was peripheral blood. CDR3 region: CASSLPHRGYEQYF. For the CDR3, the DNA is TGTGCCAGCAGCTTGCCACACAGGGGCTACGAGCAGTACTTC.